The 26 T cell receptor beta chains below all came from one sample that was sequenced in a study of cytomegalovirus exposure and HLA in healthy donors. Primers included in the PCR were 60 Vbeta and 13 Jbeta primers. Produced via immunoSEQ multiplex PCR; TCRdb's table is partial and in-frame only. The data contain roughly 87,000 clones, roughly 75% of them singletons. The sequenced material came from PBMCs. These receptors came from a man aged 55 to 70 in good health and CMV-seronegative.

The chain combines TRBV4-1 with TRBJ2-5, with 7 bases fitting TRBD2. Germline assignment: CDR1 MGHRA and CDR2 YSYEKL. V was pared by 3 bases and J by 7 bases, with 5 bases of the junction left unmatched. There are 13 residues in the CDR3. The CDR3 here is CASSQFWGGTQYF. DNA of the CDR3: TGCGCCAGCAGCCAGTTTTGGGGGGGGACCCAGTACTTC.

About this clone: The same CDR3 can be traced to other DNA sequences in this sample. The gene calls are TRBV9 and TRBJ1-4; 7 nucleotides agree with TRBD1. J lost 5 bases, V lost 5 bases, and 15 bases had no gene match. Germline CDR1 is SGDLS and CDR2 is YYNGEE. This CDR3 is 17 amino acids long. The CDR3 DNA is TGTGCCAGCAGTCCCGAGCCCCTCAGGGGGGCGAATGAAAAACTGTTTTTT. Translating it yields CASSPEPLRGANEKLFF. Complete variable domain (other parts from reference TRBV9 and TRBJ1-4): DSGVTQTPKHLITATGQRVTLRCSPRSGDLSVYWYQQSLDQGLQFLIQYYNGEERAKGNILERFSAQQFPDLHSELNLSSLELGDSALYFCASSPEPLRGANEKLFFGSGTQLSVL.

CDR3 amino acids: CASSSTGNEQFF. DNA for the CDR3: TGTGCCAGCAGTTCCACCGGGAATGAGCAGTTCTTC. The rearrangement uses TRBV11-3 and TRBJ2-1; D uncertain. Germline CDR1 is SGHNT and CDR2 is YENEEA. V gave up 6 bases and J gave up 7 bases, with 10 bases separating them. The CDR3 runs 12 residues.

V is TRBV5-1 and J is TRBJ1-1; D unresolved. Per germline, CDR1 SGHRS and CDR2 YFSETQ. There are 15 residues in the CDR3. Between the trimmed V and J ends, which lost 0 bases and 1 base, there was a span of 10 bases. In nucleotides, the CDR3 is TGCGCCAGCAGCTTGGCCCGACCGGGGAACACTGAAGCTTTCTTT. Protein sequence: CASSLARPGNTEAFF.

This clone has just a few counts. The chain uses TRBV4-1 and TRBJ2-1; D call uncertain. The CDR3 totals 13 residues. Between the trimmed V and J ends, which lost 3 bases and 7 bases, there was a span of 10 bases. Germline V gene data show CDR1 as MGHRA and CDR2 as YSYEKL. For the CDR3, the DNA is TGCGCCAGCAGCCAGACACGAGAAAATGAGCAGTTCTTC. As protein: CASSQTRENEQFF.

This clone has just one count. The CDR3: CASSFTGDGTDTQYF. CDR3 nucleotides: TGCGCCAGCAGCTTCACAGGGGATGGTACAGATACGCAGTATTTT. The V and J genes are TRBV5-1 and TRBJ2-3; TRBD1 agrees at 7 bases. The CDR3 contains 15 residues. With 2 bases clipped from V and 3 bases from J, the junction kept 6 bases outside the gene matches. Germline V gives CDR1 SGHRS, CDR2 YFSETQ.

The V call is TRBV15, the J call TRBJ2-3; the match to TRBD2 covers 7 bases. CDR3 length: 17 residues. Looked up from germline, CDR1 is LNHNV and CDR2 is YYDKDF (reference sequence). V shed 3 bases and J 3 bases; nucleotides not matched to a gene: 12. The CDR3 bases are TGTGCCACCAGCAGGTCACTAGCGACGTTGGGGACAGATACGCAGTATTTT. Protein: CATSRSLATLGTDTQYF.

V usage is TRBV10-3 and J usage is TRBJ2-1, with 7 positions matching TRBD1. The CDR3 loop spans 15 amino acids. J lost 5 bases, V lost 3 bases, and 7 bases had no gene match. CDR1 is ENHRY, CDR2 SYGVKD, per germline. The DNA for the CDR3 is TGTGCCATCAGTGAACCCAGGGGGTTCAACAATGAGCAGTTCTTC. Its protein is CAISEPRGFNNEQFF.

This sequence joins TRBV18 and TRBJ2-1; TRBD2 matches at 10 bases. V gave up 5 bases and J gave up 4 bases; unmatched junction bases: 2. The germline gives CDR1 KGHSH, CDR2 LQKENI. The CDR3 totals 14 residues. CDR3 nucleotide sequence: TGTGCCAGCTCAACTAGCGGGGAATACAATGAGCAGTTCTTC. It codes for CASSTSGEYNEQFF.

The chain is built from TRBV10-3 and TRBJ1-4; D is perhaps TRBD1 (6 bases). The CDR3 loop spans 15 amino acids. With 0 bases removed from V and 8 bases from J, the gap between germline ends came to 13 bases. Per germline, CDR1 ENHRY and CDR2 SYGVKD. The CDR3 DNA is TGTGCCATCAGTGAGTCGGGGGCAGGCGGGGAAAAACTGTTTTTT. This codes for CAISESGAGGEKLFF.

The chain combines TRBV7-9 with TRBJ1-1; TRBD1 agrees at 7 bases. Germline assignment: CDR1 SEHNR and CDR2 FQNEAQ (reference sequence). This CDR3 region has 14 residues. Trimming took 5 bases from V and 5 from J; bases not matched to a gene: 8. The CDR3 region has the DNA TGTGCCAGCAGCCAACCCTCCAGGGGGACTGAAGCTTTCTTT. This codes for CASSQPSRGTEAFF.

In its sample, this clone was seen a few times. The V and J genes are TRBV5-1 and TRBJ1-1, with no clear D. Per the germline V gene, CDR1 is SGHRS and CDR2 is YFSETQ. The CDR3 sequence is 16 residues long. Trimming pared 4 bases from V and 1 base from J, leaving 17 bases between. This CDR3 reads CASSPNPTPQNTEAFF. The CDR3 DNA reads TGCGCCAGCAGCCCGAACCCGACACCGCAGAACACTGAAGCTTTCTTT.

Comment on this clone: Mismatch with germline at one junction end may stem from a read error. This sequence joins TRBV10-1 and TRBJ1-2, with D perhaps TRBD1 (5 bases). Germline V gene sequence: CDR1 WNHNN, CDR2 SYGVQD (reference sequence). This CDR3 has 17 residues. CDR3 loop: CASRDLRQSSANYGCTF. The CDR3 DNA is TGCGCCAGCAGGGACCTCCGACAGTCATCAGCTAACTATGGCTGCACCTTC.

The chain links TRBV5-4 to TRBJ2-3, with D perhaps matching TRBD2 (5 bases). CDR1 SGHNT and CDR2 YYREEE come from the germline V gene (reference sequence). This CDR3 spans 16 amino acids. Trimming left V 0 bases short and J 8 bases short, with 19 bases between. The CDR3 nucleotides read TGTGCCAGCAGCTTGGACCGGTTGGCGGCCCGGGGTACGCAGTATTTT. Amino acids: CASSLDRLAARGTQYF. Full variable domain (missing parts from reference TRBV5-4 and TRBJ2-3): ETGVTQSPTHLIKTRGQQVTLRCSSQSGHNTVSWYQQALGQGPQFIFQYYREEENGRGNFPPRFSGLQFPNYSSELNVNALELDDSALYLCASSLDRLAARGTQYFGPGTRLTVL.

The chain links TRBV7-9 to TRBJ2-3; 7 bases line up with TRBD1. This CDR3 spans 16 amino acids. Germline V lookup: CDR1 SEHNR, CDR2 FQNEAQ (reference sequence). Trimming removed 5 bases from V and 1 base from J; junction bases left unmatched: 9. The CDR3 spells CASSGRQGRGTDTQYF. CDR3 nucleotides: TGTGCCAGCAGCGGGAGACAGGGACGTGGCACAGATACGCAGTATTTT.

The chain couples TRBV6-1 to TRBJ1-3, with D maybe TRBD1 (6 bases). This CDR3 is 16 amino acids long. Germline assignment: CDR1 MNHNS and CDR2 SASEGT. Between the trimmed V and J ends, which lost 2 bases and 2 bases, there was a span of 13 bases. This CDR3 is CASSEPGTFPGNTIYF. The CDR3 DNA is TGTGCCAGCAGTGAACCGGGGACATTTCCTGGAAACACCATATATTTT.

This clone was recorded only once. V usage is TRBV15 and J usage is TRBJ2-3, with a tentative D call TRBD2 (7 bases). Trimming removed 3 bases at V and 0 bases at J, with 10 bases between. Per the germline V gene, CDR1 is LNHNV and CDR2 is YYDKDF (reference sequence). The CDR3 has 15 residues. The CDR3 is CATSRRGGSTDTQYF. CDR3 coding DNA: TGTGCCACCAGCAGGAGGGGGGGTAGCACAGATACGCAGTATTTT.

The rearrangement joins TRBV5-1 to TRBJ2-5; 7 positions agree with TRBD2. The CDR3 runs 16 residues. Trimming at V came to 1 base and at J to 5 bases, leaving 11 bases not matched to a gene. Germline values: CDR1 SGHRS, CDR2 YFSETQ. The DNA for the CDR3 is TGCGCCAGCAGCTTGCAGTCCACTAGCGTAGGGGAGACCCAGTACTTC. It encodes CASSLQSTSVGETQYF. Full variable domain (remainder filled in from reference TRBV5-1 and TRBJ2-5): KAGVTQTPRYLIKTRGQQVTLSCSPISGHRSVSWYQQTPGQGLQFLFEYFSETQRNKGNFPGRFSGRQFSNSRSEMNVSTLELGDSALYLCASSLQSTSVGETQYFGPGTRLLVL.

The gene calls are TRBV7-8 and TRBJ2-7, with 8 bases that match TRBD1. Trimming cost V 1 base and J 3 bases; bases outside gene matches: 8. Germline-derived CDR1 and CDR2 are SGHVS and FQNEAQ. The CDR3 totals 16 residues. The CDR3 loop reads CASSLDPTGERYEQYF. For the CDR3, the DNA is TGTGCCAGCAGCTTAGACCCGACAGGGGAACGCTACGAGCAGTACTTC.

This clone has only a few counts. The V call is TRBV30, the J call TRBJ1-1, with D possibly matching TRBD1 (6 bases). This CDR3 comprises 12 residues. Looked up from germline, CDR1 is GTSNPN and CDR2 is SVGIG (reference sequence). V was shortened by 5 bases and J by 10 bases, with 17 bases between the two germline ends. The CDR3 nucleotides are TGTGCCTGGTCCCTACAGGGAACATCAGCTTTCTTT. Translating it yields CAWSLQGTSAFF.

This clone was seen at least ten times. This sequence joins TRBV10-3 and TRBJ1-3; 7 nucleotides line up with TRBD1. This CDR3 contains 14 residues. Trimming removed 6 bases from V and 3 bases from J; junction bases left unmatched: 5. Germline V gene data show CDR1 as ENHRY and CDR2 as SYGVKD. The CDR3 here is CAISVPGGGNTIYF. As DNA, the CDR3 is TGTGCCATCAGCGTCCCAGGGGGTGGAAACACCATATATTTT.

The V and J genes are TRBV4-2 and TRBJ1-6; D unresolved. In germline, CDR1 is LGHNA, CDR2 YNFKEQ. V gave up 2 bases and J gave up 7 bases, with 18 bases separating them. This CDR3 has 17 amino acids. Here the CDR3 reads CASSQQYGATQNSPLHF. CDR3 sequence (DNA): TGTGCCAGCAGCCAACAGTATGGTGCAACACAAAATTCACCCCTCCACTTT.

This chain links TRBV27 with TRBJ2-2, with D perhaps TRBD1 (6 bases). CDR3 size: 16 residues. The germline V gene has CDR1 MNHEY and CDR2 SMNVEV (reference sequence). The V and J ends lost 5 bases and 0 bases respectively, with 13 bases between them. In DNA, the CDR3 is TGTGCCAGCAGTCACCCGGACAGTACGAACACCGGGGAGCTGTTTTTT. It is translated as CASSHPDSTNTGELFF.

The chain combines TRBV10-3 with TRBJ2-1; 15 nucleotides match TRBD2. V was clipped by 6 bases and J by 6 bases; unmatched bases: 3. The CDR3 has 15 residues. Germline CDR1 is ENHRY and CDR2 is SYGVKD. DNA of the CDR3: TGTGCCATCAGCGGACTAGCGGGGGGGAGCAATGAGCAGTTCTTC. Amino acid sequence: CAISGLAGGSNEQFF.

The rearrangement uses TRBV14 and TRBJ2-7; 12 nucleotides line up with TRBD2. Germline loops: CDR1 SGHDN, CDR2 FVKESK. Losses at the gene ends were 0 bases for V and 5 bases for J; bases not matched to a gene: 2. The CDR3 has 15 amino acids. The CDR3 bases are TGTGCCAGCAGCCAAGATCGACTAGCGGGGGACGAGCAGTACTTC. Translating gives CASSQDRLAGDEQYF. Combining the CDR3 with reference TRBV14 and TRBJ2-7 gives the whole variable domain EAGVTQFPSHSVIEKGQTVTLRCDPISGHDNLYWYRRVMGKEIKFLLHFVKESKQDESGMPNNRFLAERTGGTYSTLKVQPAELEDSGVYFCASSQDRLAGDEQYFGPGTRLTVT.

V gene TRBV30 combines with J gene TRBJ2-2, with D possibly being TRBD1 (6 bases). The CDR3 is 17 residues long. Trimming cost V 2 bases and J 0 bases, with 16 bases left between them. CDR1 and CDR2 (germline): GTSNPN, SVGIG (reference sequence). DNA for the CDR3: TGTGCCTGGAGTTCAGGGTTGGGACACGCGAACACCGGGGAGCTGTTTTTT. Amino acid sequence: CAWSSGLGHANTGELFF.